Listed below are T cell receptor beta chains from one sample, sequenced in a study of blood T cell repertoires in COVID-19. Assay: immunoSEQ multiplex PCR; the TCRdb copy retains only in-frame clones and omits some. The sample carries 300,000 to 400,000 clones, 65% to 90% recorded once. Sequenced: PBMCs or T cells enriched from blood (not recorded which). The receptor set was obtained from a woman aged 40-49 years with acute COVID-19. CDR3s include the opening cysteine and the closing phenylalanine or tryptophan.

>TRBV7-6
CASSLSSTRGSEAFF
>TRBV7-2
CASSSSQGSAEKLFF
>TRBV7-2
CASRQGDSNQPQHF
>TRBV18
CASSPGLARNTGELFF
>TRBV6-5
CASRVTGADGYTF
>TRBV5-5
CASSLGTGRAFF
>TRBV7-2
CASSLGQIGQPQHF
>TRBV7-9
CASSPPLAESTGELFF
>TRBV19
CASSQIQGRYQPQHF
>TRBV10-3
CAISGTGSWTQYF
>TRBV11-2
CASSPNRDREYF
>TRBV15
CATSRDRDREETQYF
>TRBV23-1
CASSRHSNQPQHF
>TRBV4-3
CASSLGWGRAPSHNSPLHF
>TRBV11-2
CASSLGIETQYF
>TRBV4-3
CASSQAYLAGISYEQYF
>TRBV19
CASSLAGAPPYNEQFF
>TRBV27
CASSFAPRGQIYGYTF
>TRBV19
CASSTRDRGLKEKLFF
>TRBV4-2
CASSRQSEDRGSPLHF
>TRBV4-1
CASSQLTGTDTQYF
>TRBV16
CASSQSSSSLSGTGKNGYTF
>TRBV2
CARKTENSPLHF
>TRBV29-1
CSVGFSSGTDTQYF
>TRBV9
CASSVGTGLETQYF
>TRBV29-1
CSPVVTGEGSYNEQFF
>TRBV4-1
CASSQDLQGSIEQYF
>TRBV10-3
CASVGTSGNNEQFF
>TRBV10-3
CATLQGVAGELFF
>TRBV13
CASSLGRGNTEAFF
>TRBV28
CASSSPGATNEKLFF
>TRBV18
CASSPGALSYNEQFF
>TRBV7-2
CASSLLGVQYF
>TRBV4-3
CASSQDARRDNEQFF
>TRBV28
CASSYGSYGYTF
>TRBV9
CASSVGAGDGKLFF
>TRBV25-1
CASSHGGIAARSDEQFF
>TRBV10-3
CAISGTGDTGELFF
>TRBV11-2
CASSHNHKGFTEAFF
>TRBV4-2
CASSQDRAGYNSPLHF
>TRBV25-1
CASSESGTGKSDTQYF
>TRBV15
CATSRDKSSIGLGTDTQYF
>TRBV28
CASSLTQLEQYF
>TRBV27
CASSLPGLAGSTDTQYF
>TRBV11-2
CASSLIQGGVYEQYF